The 15 T cell receptor beta chains listed next were all sequenced from one sample in a study of blood T cells in healthy people across ages (dated by TCRdb to 2013 to 2016). To prepare the library, 5' RACE was applied. Sequencer: Illumina HiSeq 2500. A second PCR of 7 to 11 cycles was performed with a sample-barcoded 5' primer and a J-beta primer mix. TCRdb trimmed the raw reads at Q25, called clones with MiXCR and kept productive beta chains. Rows with one shared CDR3 protein collapse into an entry with the most common genes and DNA. The sample table shows around 1,000,000 distinct CDR3 sequences, and around 25% are seen once. The biggest ten clones account for approximately 0.79% of the sample. A further study also used this sample, focusing on T cells of mothers and their children.

Input material: blood. These receptors all stem from a girl under 10 years old in good health.

The genes are TRBV6-1 and TRBJ2-2, with D uncertain. V lost 7 bases to trimming and J lost 9 bases, with 18 bases between them. CDR1 and CDR2 (germline): MNHNS, SASEGT. This CDR3 has 14 amino acids. Here the CDR3 reads CASTSSHGPRELFF. The CDR3 DNA sequence: TGTGCCAGCACCTCCTCCCATGGGCCCCGGGAGCTGTTTTTT.

In this sample, this clonotype turned up a few times. V and J are TRBV11-1 and TRBJ2-4; 7 positions agree with TRBD2. The CDR3 runs to 18 residues. The ends lost 5 bases at V and 9 bases at J; junction bases unmatched: 22. CDR1 is SGHAT and CDR2 is FQDESV in the germline V gene (reference sequence). CDR3 sequence: CASSQDFPWEGAVGIQYF. The CDR3 DNA reads TGTGCCAGCAGCCAAGACTTTCCGTGGGAGGGAGCTGTCGGCATTCAGTACTTC.

This clonotype was counted only a few times. The chain has TRBV6-6 and TRBJ1-4; 7 nucleotides agree with TRBD1. CDR3 length: 15 amino acids. Germline CDR1 reads MNHNY; CDR2 reads SVGAGI (reference sequence). V lost 2 bases to trimming and J lost 5 bases; unmatched junction nucleotides: 5. Here the CDR3 DNA reads TGTGCCAGCAGTTACGCCGGGACAGAAAATGAAAAACTGTTTTTT. This encodes CASSYAGTENEKLFF.

To note about this clonotype: A junction boundary mismatches the germline segment, possibly from a read error. The chain links TRBV20-1 to TRBJ2-5, with 10 positions matching TRBD1. CDR3 length: 13 amino acids. The germline V gene has CDR1 DFQATT and CDR2 SNEGSKA (reference sequence). CDR3 DNA sequence: TGCAGTGCGCCGACAGGGGGCGGGGATGAGCGGTTCTTC. Translated: CSAPTGGGDERFF.

The V gene is TRBV29-1, the J gene TRBJ2-3; TRBD1 matches at 9 bases. Germline V gene lookup returns CDR1 SQVTM and CDR2 ANQGSEA. V gave up 7 bases and J gave up 10 bases; unmatched junction bases: 18. This CDR3 has 15 residues. For the CDR3, the DNA is TGCAGCGCTCAACTCCGGGACAGGGTTCTCGCGGCGCAGTATTTT. Protein product: CSAQLRDRVLAAQYF.

V gene TRBV28 combines with J gene TRBJ2-5; 12 nucleotides line up with TRBD2. The DNA end lines up better with TRBJ2-1; the J call may be wrong. This CDR3 contains 16 residues. CDR1 is MDHEN and CDR2 is SYDVKM in the germline V gene. The CDR3 reads CASSTRTSGAYNEQFF. CDR3 nucleotide sequence: TGTGCCAGCAGTACCCGGACTAGCGGGGCCTACAATGAGCAGTTCTTC.

The V gene is TRBV20-1, the J gene TRBJ1-4; TRBD1 agrees at 12 bases. Germline V gene sequence: CDR1 DFQATT, CDR2 SNEGSKA (reference sequence). This CDR3 spans 14 amino acids. CDR3 in amino acids: CREGTGGGKEKLFF. The CDR3 nucleotides read TGCAGAGAAGGGACAGGGGGCGGGAAAGAAAAACTGTTTTTT.

V usage is TRBV7-9 and J usage is TRBJ1-2; no clear D. The CDR3 has 15 amino acids. Trimming removed 5 bases from V and 1 base from J, with 14 bases in between. The germline gives CDR1 SEHNR, CDR2 FQNEAQ (reference sequence). The CDR3 DNA follows: TGTGCCAGCAGCCAAGCTCAGGAGATTAACTATGGCTACACCTTC. This gives the protein CASSQAQEINYGYTF. Based on the CDR3 plus reference TRBV7-9 and TRBJ1-2, the full variable domain is DTGVSQNPRHKITKRGQNVTFRCDPISEHNRLYWYRQTLGQGPEFLTYFQNEAQLEKSRLLSDRFSAERPKGSFSTLEIQRTEQGDSAMYLCASSQAQEINYGYTFGSGTRLTVV.

This clonotype was observed at least ten times. This chain uses TRBV7-9 with TRBJ2-3; D uncertain. The germline gives CDR1 SEHNR, CDR2 FQNEAQ (reference sequence). The V and J ends lost 5 bases and 0 bases respectively, with 9 bases between them. The CDR3 is made up of 14 amino acids. The CDR3 loop reads CASSPTASTDTQYF. The DNA of the CDR3 is TGTGCCAGCAGCCCGACGGCCAGCACAGATACGCAGTATTTT.

This clonotype was seen a few times. The chain links TRBV5-6 to TRBJ2-4; D not resolved. Trimming removed 4 bases at V and 4 bases at J, with 12 bases between. This CDR3 comprises 14 residues. The germline V gene has CDR1 SGHDT and CDR2 YYEEEE. In nucleotides, the CDR3 is TGTGCCAGCAGCATCGGGTCAGAAAAAAACATTCAGTACTTC. This sequence encodes CASSIGSEKNIQYF.

This clonotype showed up just a few times. This rearrangement joins TRBV20-1 to TRBJ1-4, with TRBD1 matching over 7 bases. This CDR3 comprises 14 residues. Germline values: CDR1 DFQATT, CDR2 SNEGSKA (reference sequence). Germline trimming cut 5 bases from V and 8 bases from J; bases unmatched to any gene: 11. This CDR3 reads CSAASGTVSEKLFF. The CDR3 nucleotides are TGCAGTGCTGCCTCCGGGACAGTATCCGAAAAACTGTTTTTT.

This clonotype was counted a few times. This rearrangement joins TRBV11-3 to TRBJ2-2; no reliable D call. In germline, CDR1 is SGHNT, CDR2 YENEEA. CDR3 length: 16 residues. V was trimmed by 5 bases and J by 4 bases, leaving 17 bases between them. CDR3 residues: CASSVGGVVSTGELFF. CDR3 nucleotides: TGTGCCAGCAGCGTGGGTGGGGTGGTCTCCACCGGGGAGCTGTTTTTT. Based on the CDR3 plus reference TRBV11-3 and TRBJ2-2, the full variable domain is EAGVVQSPRYKIIEKKQPVAFWCNPISGHNTLYWYLQNLGQGPELLIRYENEEAVDDSQLPKDRFSAERLKGVDSTLKIQPAELGDSAVYLCASSVGGVVSTGELFFGEGSRLTVL.

In its sample, this clonotype was seen a few times. This chain joins TRBV7-8 and TRBJ2-5; D remains unclear. The germline CDR1 and CDR2 sequences are SGHVS and FQNEAQ. The length of the CDR3 is 11 residues. The V gene lost 4 bases and the J gene lost 3 bases, with 3 bases spanning the gap. Written as DNA, the CDR3 is TGTGCCAGCAGCTGGAAAGAGACCCAGTACTTC. Its protein is CASSWKETQYF.

The chain uses TRBV7-3 and TRBJ2-3; a weak D match, TRBD2 (6 bases). This CDR3 region has 14 residues. V was cut by 3 bases and J by 4 bases, with 11 bases left in between. The germline V gene has CDR1 SGHTA and CDR2 FQGTGA. CDR3 nucleotides: TGTGCCAGCAGCTTGCCGGGAGCGGCAGATACGCAGTATTTT. This translates into CASSLPGAADTQYF.

This clonotype was seen a handful of times. In DNA form, the CDR3 reads TGCGCCAGCAGCCAAGATAGTGGGGGCAGGGATACGCAGTATTTT. Amino acid sequence: CASSQDSGGRDTQYF. The chain employs TRBV4-3 and TRBJ2-3; D is possibly TRBD1 (6 bases). Germline loops: CDR1 LGHNA, CDR2 YSLEER. The CDR3 spans 15 residues. Trimming shortened V by 0 bases and J by 6 bases, and 13 bases separated the two germline ends.